This TCR beta chain was captured by sequencing in a study of early T cells in non-severe SARS-CoV-2 infection. This CDR3 is 15 amino acids long. V shed 0 bases and J shed 4 bases, with 11 bases lying between them. The germline CDR1 and CDR2 sequences are SGHNT and YYREEE (reference sequence). The TCR library protocol attached unique molecular identifiers to the individual cDNA molecules. TCRdb itself ran the 5' RACE reads through MiXCR, one entry per CDR3 protein. The data contain over 55,000 distinct CDR3 sequences, about 12% of them singletons. The chain joins TRBV5-4 to TRBJ2-4; D not certain. The sequence came from an adult who was a healthcare worker with PCR-confirmed SARS-CoV-2 infection or an uninfected control (not recorded which). Sequencing was done on a sample of whole blood. CDR3 residues: CASSLEGQLKNIQYF. CDR3 nucleotide sequence: TGTGCCAGCAGCTTGGAAGGTCAGCTTAAAAACATTCAGTACTTC.